The 4 T cell receptor beta chains below come from one sample, sequenced in a study of T cell changes during pregnancy in multiple sclerosis. Repertoires were generated with immunoSEQ multiplex PCR, while TCRdb's copy carries only in-frame clones and drops some. The sample lists 70,000 to 100,000 clones, around 93% occurring once. Specimen: peripheral blood, collected in the first trimester of pregnancy. Receptor source: a female donor with multiple sclerosis, enrolled in a pregnancy study.

This clone has a single count. The chain employs TRBV20-1 and TRBJ1-2; unclear D gene. Looked up from germline, CDR1 is DFQATT and CDR2 is SNEGSKA (reference sequence). V lost 6 bases and J 4 bases, leaving 9 bases between the germline ends. The CDR3 sequence is 11 residues long. CDR3 DNA sequence: TGCAGTGCCTTTAGCCTCTATGGCTACACCTTC. Protein product: CSAFSLYGYTF.

The V call is TRBV2, the J call TRBJ2-5, with TRBD2 identical over 11 bases. Germline CDR1 SNHLY, CDR2 FYNNEI. Losses at the gene ends were 6 bases for V and 2 bases for J; bases not matched to a gene: 5. This CDR3 is built from 15 residues. The CDR3 spells CASRPTSGVQETQYF. CDR3 DNA sequence: TGTGCCAGCAGACCGACTAGCGGGGTACAAGAGACCCAGTACTTC.

The chain uses TRBV29-1 and TRBJ2-7; D unresolved. The V and J ends lost 1 base and 6 bases respectively, with 4 bases between them. The CDR3 extends over 10 amino acids. Germline V gene sequence: CDR1 SQVTM, CDR2 ANQGSEA. For the CDR3, the DNA is TGCAGCGTTGAAGCGTCCGAGCAGTACTTC. It translates to CSVEASEQYF.

V is TRBV7-6 and J is TRBJ2-1, with TRBD2 matching over 8 bases. Trimming removed 7 bases from V and 4 bases from J; junction bases left unmatched: 9. The CDR3 length is 15 residues. Germline V gene data show CDR1 as SGHVS and CDR2 as FNYEAQ. The CDR3 reads CASTVQASGYNEQFF. The CDR3 DNA is TGTGCCAGCACCGTGCAGGCTAGCGGGTACAATGAGCAGTTCTTC. Together with reference TRBV7-6 and TRBJ2-1, the CDR3 gives the full variable domain: GAGVSQSPRYKVTKRGQDVALRCDPISGHVSLYWYRQALGQGPEFLTYFNYEAQQDKSGLPNDRFSAERPEGSISTLTIQRTEQRDSAMYRCASTVQASGYNEQFFGPGTRLTVL.